This T cell receptor (beta chain) was sequenced for a study of T cell responses to AZD1222 COVID-19 vaccine (dated by TCRdb to about 2021). Background on the whole study: AZD1222 recipients given second doses at about 4 weeks or at about 12 weeks were pooled, since spike-specific TCR depth and breadth were not found to differ between the two schedules. A total of 230 to 250 trial participants underwent TCR sequencing, of whom roughly 210 had received two doses of AZD1222 and 26 had received two doses of the MenACWY control vaccine. Trial participants were enrolled by age into 18-55, 56-69 and 70-plus year subgroups, with about 150, 28 and 57 TCR-sequenced participants respectively.

The meaning of the sample's time point label: baseline before first vaccination. Vaccinee samples came from UK trials COV001 and COV002, including a single-blind randomized controlled phase 2/3 trial of AZD1222 (ChAdOx1 nCoV-19) in healthy adults. For TCRbeta chain sequencing, PBMC samples were collected from trial participants at day 0 and at day 28 after the second dose. Paper-wide results and their limitations: A significant rise in spike-specific TCR breadth and depth was observed after two AZD1222 doses relative to day 0 and relative to MenACWY recipients. Conclusions about previously exposed vaccinees are limited, since just a handful of AZD1222 recipients were seropositive for SARS-CoV-2 at baseline. Participants were mostly white British, with more females than males. The authors suggested clonal diversity may have been underestimated. In the small 56-69-year group, the increase in depth fell short of significance, most likely because of low power. Reportedly, almost half of the unique spike-specific TCRs recognized epitopes lying outside the regions that are mutated in the B.1.351 and B.1.1.7 variants. No day 14 peak-response samples were available, so repertoires were characterized only after the peak T cell response. The whole spike protein was spanned by vaccine-associated CD4 TCRs, and dominant responses were seen in regions 160-218 and 743-854.

V is clipped by 4 bases and J by 6 bases, and the sequence between their germline boundaries is 5 bases long. Via the germline V gene, CDR1 is SGDLS and CDR2 YYNGEE. From the cysteine up to the phenylalanine, the CDR3 has a length of 12 residues. The read is trimmed to its CDR3 DNA, 36 bases read in frame from base 1. Details on this clone: It lacks a known antigen. No much larger clone exists at a distance of one base, and base qualities are not known.

The CDR3 regions of human TCRbeta chains were analyzed by immunosequencing. The source study handled its data this way. Repertoire TCRs were checked for matches against a reference library of SARS-CoV-2-specific TCRs that had been generated using the MIRA antigen-specificity platform. Breadth was defined as the fraction of unique TCRs that were SARS-CoV-2-associated. Depth was defined as the fraction of total T cells that were SARS-CoV-2-associated. Each spike-specific TCR was assigned to its reactive spike region and to a CD4 or CD8 class using the MIRA data. Log10-transformed breadth and depth values were compared by one-way ANOVA with Sidak's multiple comparisons tests. TCRdb's version of the immuneACCESS table is confined to in-frame rearrangements and falls short of the full clone set. An unresolved V gene accounts for under half of the shortfall where checked; the remainder is of unknown origin. V and J calls and clone size come straight from that table; D and trimming were deduced from the DNA. In this sample the table shows more than 95,000 clones, 85% to 90% of which occur a single time. The ten largest clones capture 7.5% of the sample.

In this chain, TRBV9 is recombined with TRBJ1-6; there is no confident call for the D gene. The sequencing here drew on peripheral blood, taken on day 0 of AZD1222 vaccination. The sequence came from an adult in good health. The CDR3 region has the sequence CASSKSNSPLHF. The bases read TGTGCCAGCAGCAAGAGTAATTCACCCCTCCACTTT.